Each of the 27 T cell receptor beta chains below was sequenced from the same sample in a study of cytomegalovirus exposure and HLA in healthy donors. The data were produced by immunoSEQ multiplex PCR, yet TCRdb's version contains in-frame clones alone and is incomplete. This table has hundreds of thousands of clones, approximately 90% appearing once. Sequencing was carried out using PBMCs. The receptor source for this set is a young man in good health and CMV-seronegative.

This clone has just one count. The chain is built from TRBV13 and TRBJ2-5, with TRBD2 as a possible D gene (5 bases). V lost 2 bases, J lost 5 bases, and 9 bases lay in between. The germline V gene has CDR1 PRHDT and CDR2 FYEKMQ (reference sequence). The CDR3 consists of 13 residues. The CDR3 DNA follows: TGTGCCAGCAGCTTAAGAGAGGGCGAGACCCAGTACTTC. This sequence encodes CASSLREGETQYF.

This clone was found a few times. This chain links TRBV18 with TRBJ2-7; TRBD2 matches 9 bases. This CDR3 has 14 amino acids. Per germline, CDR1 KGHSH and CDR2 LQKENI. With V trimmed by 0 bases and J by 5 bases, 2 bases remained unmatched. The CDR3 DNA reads TGTGCCAGCTCACCACCTAGCGGGAGTGACGAGCAGTACTTC. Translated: CASSPPSGSDEQYF.

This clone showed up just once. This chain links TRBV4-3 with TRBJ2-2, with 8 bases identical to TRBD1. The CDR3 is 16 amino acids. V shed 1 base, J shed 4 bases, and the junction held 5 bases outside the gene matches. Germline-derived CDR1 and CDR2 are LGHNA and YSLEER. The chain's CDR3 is CASSQVTGALTGELFF. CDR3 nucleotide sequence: TGCGCCAGCAGCCAAGTGACAGGGGCCCTCACCGGGGAGCTGTTTTTT.

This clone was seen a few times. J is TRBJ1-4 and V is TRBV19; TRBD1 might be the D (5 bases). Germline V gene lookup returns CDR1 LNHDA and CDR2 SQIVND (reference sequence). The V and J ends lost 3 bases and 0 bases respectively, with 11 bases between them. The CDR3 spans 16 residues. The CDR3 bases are TGTGCCAGTAGTATTTCCAGGGTTGCAACTAATGAAAAACTGTTTTTT. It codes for CASSISRVATNEKLFF.

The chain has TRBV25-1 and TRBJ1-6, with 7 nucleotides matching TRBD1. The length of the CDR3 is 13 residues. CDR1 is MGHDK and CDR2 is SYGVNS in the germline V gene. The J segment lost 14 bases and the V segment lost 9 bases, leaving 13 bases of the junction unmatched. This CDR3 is CASRQGEGGTLHF. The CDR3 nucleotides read TGTGCCAGTAGACAAGGGGAAGGGGGCACCCTCCACTTT. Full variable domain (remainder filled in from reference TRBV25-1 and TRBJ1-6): EADIYQTPRYLVIGTGKKITLECSQTMGHDKMYWYQQDPGMELHLIHYSYGVNSTEKGDLSSESTVSRIRTEHFPLTLESARPSHTSQYLCASRQGEGGTLHFGNGTRLTVT.

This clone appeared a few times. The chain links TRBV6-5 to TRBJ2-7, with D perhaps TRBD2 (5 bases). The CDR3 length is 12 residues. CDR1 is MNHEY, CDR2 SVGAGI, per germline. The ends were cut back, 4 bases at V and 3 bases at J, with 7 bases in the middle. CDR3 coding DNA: TGTGCCAGCAGTTCGGCGGGCTACGAGCAGTACTTC. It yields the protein CASSSAGYEQYF.

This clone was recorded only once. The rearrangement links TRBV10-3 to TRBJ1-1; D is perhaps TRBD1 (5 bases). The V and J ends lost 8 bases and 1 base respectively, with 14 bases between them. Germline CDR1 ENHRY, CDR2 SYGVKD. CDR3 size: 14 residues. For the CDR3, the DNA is TGTGCCATCGGTCGGGGGGGTGGGAACACTGAAGCTTTCTTT. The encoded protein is CAIGRGGGNTEAFF.

The CDR3 sequence is CAISVREDNEQFF. CDR3 nucleotide sequence: TGTGCCATCAGTGTGCGGGAGGACAATGAGCAGTTCTTC. The gene calls are TRBV10-3 and TRBJ2-1; 8 nucleotides agree with TRBD2. This CDR3 has 13 amino acids. The germline gives CDR1 ENHRY, CDR2 SYGVKD. V was pared by 4 bases and J by 5 bases, with 1 base of the junction left unmatched.

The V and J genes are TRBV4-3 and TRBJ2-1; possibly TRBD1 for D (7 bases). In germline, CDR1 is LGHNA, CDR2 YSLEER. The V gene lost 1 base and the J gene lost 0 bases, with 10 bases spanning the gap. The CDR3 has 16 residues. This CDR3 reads CASSQAGGSSYNEQFF. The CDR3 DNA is TGCGCCAGCAGCCAAGCAGGGGGGAGCTCCTACAATGAGCAGTTCTTC.

CDR3 protein: CASSPTQNTEAFF. DNA for the CDR3: TGTGCCAGCAGCCCCACACAGAACACTGAAGCTTTCTTT. The rearrangement uses TRBV13 and TRBJ1-1, with D unclear. The CDR3 totals 13 residues. Germline V gives CDR1 PRHDT, CDR2 FYEKMQ (reference sequence). V dropped 5 bases and J dropped 1 base, with 8 bases sitting between them.

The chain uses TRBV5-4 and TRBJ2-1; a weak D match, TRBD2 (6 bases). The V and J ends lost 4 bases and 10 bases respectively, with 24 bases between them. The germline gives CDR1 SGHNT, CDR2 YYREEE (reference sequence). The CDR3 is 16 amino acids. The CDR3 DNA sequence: TGTGCCAGCAGCCTATCGCGGCAGGGACTGTTAGTGGAGCAGTTCTTC. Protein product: CASSLSRQGLLVEQFF.

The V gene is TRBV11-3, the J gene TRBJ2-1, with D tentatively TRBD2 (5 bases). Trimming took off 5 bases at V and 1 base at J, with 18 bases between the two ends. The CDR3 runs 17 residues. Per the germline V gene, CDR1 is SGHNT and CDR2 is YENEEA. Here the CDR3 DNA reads TGTGCCAGCAGCCCTAGTCGAGGGAGTCGATCCTACAATGAGCAGTTCTTC. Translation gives CASSPSRGSRSYNEQFF.

This CDR3 is CASSLDSGRVYEQYF. CDR3 DNA: TGTGCCAGCAGCTTAGACAGTGGCAGGGTCTACGAGCAGTACTTC. The rearrangement joins TRBV11-2 to TRBJ2-7, with a tentative D call TRBD1 (5 bases). Germline CDR1 reads SGHAT; CDR2 reads FQNNGV. CDR3 length: 15 amino acids. Trimming cost V 0 bases and J 3 bases, with 12 bases left between them.

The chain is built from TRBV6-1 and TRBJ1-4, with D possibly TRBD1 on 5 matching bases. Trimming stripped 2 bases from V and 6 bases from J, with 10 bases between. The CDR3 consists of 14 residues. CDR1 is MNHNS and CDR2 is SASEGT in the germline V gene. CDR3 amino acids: CASSEWGVDEKLFF. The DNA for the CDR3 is TGTGCCAGCAGTGAATGGGGGGTGGATGAAAAACTGTTTTTT.

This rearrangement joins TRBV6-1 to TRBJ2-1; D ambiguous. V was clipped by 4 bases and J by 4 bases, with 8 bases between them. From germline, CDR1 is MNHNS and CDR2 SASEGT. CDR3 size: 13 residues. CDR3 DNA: TGTGCCAGCAGTGTTACACAGTACAATGAGCAGTTCTTC. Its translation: CASSVTQYNEQFF.

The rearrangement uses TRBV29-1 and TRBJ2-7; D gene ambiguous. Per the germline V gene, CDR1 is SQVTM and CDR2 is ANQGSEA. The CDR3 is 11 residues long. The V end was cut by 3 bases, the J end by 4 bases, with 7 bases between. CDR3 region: CSVDQVYEQYF. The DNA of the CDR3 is TGCAGCGTTGATCAGGTTTACGAGCAGTACTTC.

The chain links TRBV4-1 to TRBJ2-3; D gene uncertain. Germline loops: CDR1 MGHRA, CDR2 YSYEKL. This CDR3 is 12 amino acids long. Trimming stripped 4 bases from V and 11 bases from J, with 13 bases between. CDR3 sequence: CASSRDREVQYF. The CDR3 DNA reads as TGCGCCAGCAGCCGCGACCGAGAGGTGCAGTATTTT.

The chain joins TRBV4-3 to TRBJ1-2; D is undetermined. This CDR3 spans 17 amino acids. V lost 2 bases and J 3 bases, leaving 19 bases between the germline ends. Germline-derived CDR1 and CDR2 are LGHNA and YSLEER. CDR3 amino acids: CASSQTTLAGNDYGYTF. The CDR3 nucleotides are TGCGCCAGCAGCCAAACCACACTAGCGGGGAACGACTATGGCTACACCTTC.

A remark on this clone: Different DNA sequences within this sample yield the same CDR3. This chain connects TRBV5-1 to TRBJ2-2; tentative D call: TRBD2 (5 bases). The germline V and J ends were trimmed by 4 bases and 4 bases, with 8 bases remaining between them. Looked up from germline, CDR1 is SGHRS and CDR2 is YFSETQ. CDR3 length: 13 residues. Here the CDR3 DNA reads TGCGCCAGCAGCCCAAGCGGCACCGGGGAGCTGTTTTTT. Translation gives CASSPSGTGELFF.

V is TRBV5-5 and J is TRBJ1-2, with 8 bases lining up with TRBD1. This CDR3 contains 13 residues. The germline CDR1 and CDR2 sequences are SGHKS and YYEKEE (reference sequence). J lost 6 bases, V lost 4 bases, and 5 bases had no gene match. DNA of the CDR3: TGTGCCAGCAGCGGGCAGGGGGCCGATGGCTACACCTTC. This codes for CASSGQGADGYTF.

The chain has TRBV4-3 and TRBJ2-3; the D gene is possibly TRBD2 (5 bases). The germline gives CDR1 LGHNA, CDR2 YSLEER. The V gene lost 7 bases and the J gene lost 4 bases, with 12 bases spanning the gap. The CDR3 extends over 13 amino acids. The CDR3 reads CASIGIVADTQYF. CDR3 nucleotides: TGCGCCAGCATCGGGATAGTTGCAGATACGCAGTATTTT.

The CDR3 sequence: CASSPTLANTEAFF. The CDR3 DNA sequence: TGTGCCAGCTCACCGACACTAGCGAACACTGAAGCTTTCTTT. V gene TRBV18 combines with J gene TRBJ1-1; D call uncertain. With 3 bases removed from V and 1 base from J, the gap between germline ends came to 9 bases. The CDR3 loop spans 14 amino acids. The germline CDR1 and CDR2 sequences are KGHSH and LQKENI.

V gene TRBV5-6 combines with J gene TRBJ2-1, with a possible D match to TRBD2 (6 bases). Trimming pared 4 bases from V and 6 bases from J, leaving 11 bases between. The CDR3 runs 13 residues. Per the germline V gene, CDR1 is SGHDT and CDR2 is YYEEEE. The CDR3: CASSPGVGNEQFF. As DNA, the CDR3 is TGTGCCAGCAGCCCGGGGGTCGGCAATGAGCAGTTCTTC. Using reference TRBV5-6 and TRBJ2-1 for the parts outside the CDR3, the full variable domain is DAGVTQSPTHLIKTRGQQVTLRCSPKSGHDTVSWYQQALGQGPQFIFQYYEEEERQRGNFPDRFSGHQFPNYSSELNVNALLLGDSALYLCASSPGVGNEQFFGPGTRLTVL.

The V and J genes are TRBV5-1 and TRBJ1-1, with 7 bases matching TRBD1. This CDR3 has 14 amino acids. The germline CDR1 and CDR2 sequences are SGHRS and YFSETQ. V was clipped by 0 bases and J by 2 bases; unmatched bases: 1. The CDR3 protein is CASSLEGANTEAFF. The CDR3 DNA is TGCGCCAGCAGCTTGGAGGGGGCCAACACTGAAGCTTTCTTT.

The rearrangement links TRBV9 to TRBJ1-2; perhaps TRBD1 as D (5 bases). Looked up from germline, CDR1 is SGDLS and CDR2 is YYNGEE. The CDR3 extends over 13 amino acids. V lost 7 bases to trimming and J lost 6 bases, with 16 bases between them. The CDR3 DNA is TGTGCCAGCTGGGAAGGGGAGGGCCATGGCTACACCTTC. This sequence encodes CASWEGEGHGYTF.

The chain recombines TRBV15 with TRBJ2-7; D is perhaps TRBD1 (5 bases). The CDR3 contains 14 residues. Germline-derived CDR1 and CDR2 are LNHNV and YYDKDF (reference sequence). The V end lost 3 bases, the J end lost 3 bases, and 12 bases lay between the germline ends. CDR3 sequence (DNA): TGTGCCACCAGCAGCTTTTCACAGGACTACGAGCAGTACTTC. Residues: CATSSFSQDYEQYF.

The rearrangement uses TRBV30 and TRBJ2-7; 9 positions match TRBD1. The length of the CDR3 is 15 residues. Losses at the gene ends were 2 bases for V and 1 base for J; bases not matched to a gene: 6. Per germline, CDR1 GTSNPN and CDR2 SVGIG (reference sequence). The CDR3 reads CAWSLRGQGSYEQYF. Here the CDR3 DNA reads TGTGCCTGGAGTTTGCGGGGACAGGGTTCCTACGAGCAGTACTTC.